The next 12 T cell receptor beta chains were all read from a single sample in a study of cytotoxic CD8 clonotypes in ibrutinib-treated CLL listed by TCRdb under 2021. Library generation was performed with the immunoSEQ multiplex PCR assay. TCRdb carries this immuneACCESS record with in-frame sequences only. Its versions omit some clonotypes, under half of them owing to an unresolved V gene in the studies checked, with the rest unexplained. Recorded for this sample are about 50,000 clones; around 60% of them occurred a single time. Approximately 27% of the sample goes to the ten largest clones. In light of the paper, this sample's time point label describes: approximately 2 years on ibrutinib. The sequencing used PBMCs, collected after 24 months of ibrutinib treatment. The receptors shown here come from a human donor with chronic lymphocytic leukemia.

CDR3 in DNA: TGCGCCAGCAGCTCGTCGACAGGCACAGATACGCAGTATTTT. It specifies CASSSSTGTDTQYF. The J gene is TRBJ2-3, the V gene TRBV5-1; tentatively, D is TRBD1 (5 bases). V lost 3 bases to trimming and J lost 1 base, with 9 bases between them. The CDR3 has 14 amino acids. Germline assignment: CDR1 SGHRS and CDR2 YFSETQ. Combining the CDR3 with reference TRBV5-1 and TRBJ2-3 gives the whole variable domain KAGVTQTPRYLIKTRGQQVTLSCSPISGHRSVSWYQQTPGQGLQFLFEYFSETQRNKGNFPGRFSGRQFSNSRSEMNVSTLELGDSALYLCASSSSTGTDTQYFGPGTRLTVL.

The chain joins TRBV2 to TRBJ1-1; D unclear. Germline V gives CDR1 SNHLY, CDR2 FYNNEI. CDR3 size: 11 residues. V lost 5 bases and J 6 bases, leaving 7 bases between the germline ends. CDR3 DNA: TGTGCCAGCAGTACCCGTGCTGAAGCTTTCTTT. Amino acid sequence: CASSTRAEAFF.

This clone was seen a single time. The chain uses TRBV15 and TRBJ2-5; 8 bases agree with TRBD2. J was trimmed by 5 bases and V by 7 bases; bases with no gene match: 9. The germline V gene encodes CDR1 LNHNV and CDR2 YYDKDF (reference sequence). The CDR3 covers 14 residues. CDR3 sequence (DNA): TGTGCCACCACCCTAGGCCGGGGGGGCGAGACCCAGTACTTC. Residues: CATTLGRGGETQYF.

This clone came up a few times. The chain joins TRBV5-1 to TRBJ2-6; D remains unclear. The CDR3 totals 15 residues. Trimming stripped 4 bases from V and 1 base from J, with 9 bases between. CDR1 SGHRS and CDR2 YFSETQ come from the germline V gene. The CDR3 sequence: CASSLTVSGANVLTF. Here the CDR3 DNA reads TGCGCCAGCAGCCTAACGGTATCTGGGGCCAACGTCCTGACTTTC.

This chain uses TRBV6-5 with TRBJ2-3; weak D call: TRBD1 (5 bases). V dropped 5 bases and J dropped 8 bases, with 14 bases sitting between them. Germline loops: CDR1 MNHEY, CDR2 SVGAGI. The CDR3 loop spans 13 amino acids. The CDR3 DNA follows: TGTGCCAGCAGTAGCCCCAGGGTGGCTACGCAGTATTTT. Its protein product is CASSSPRVATQYF.

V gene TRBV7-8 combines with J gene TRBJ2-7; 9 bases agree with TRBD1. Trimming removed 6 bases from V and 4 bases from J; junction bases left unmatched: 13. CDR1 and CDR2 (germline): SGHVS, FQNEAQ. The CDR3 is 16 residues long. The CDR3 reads CASRLEQGASLYEQYF. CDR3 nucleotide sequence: TGTGCCAGCAGGTTGGAACAGGGGGCGTCCCTTTACGAGCAGTACTTC.

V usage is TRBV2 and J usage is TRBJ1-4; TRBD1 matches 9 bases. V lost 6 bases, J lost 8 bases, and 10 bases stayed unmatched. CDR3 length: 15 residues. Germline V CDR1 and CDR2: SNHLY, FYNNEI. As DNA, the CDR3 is TGTGCCAGCAGGGGGGACAGGGCTGGGACGGAAAAACTGTTTTTT. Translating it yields CASRGDRAGTEKLFF.

The CDR3 is CASSLGTNHQETQYF. CDR3 nucleotides: TGTGCCAGCAGCTTGGGGACGAACCACCAAGAGACCCAGTACTTC. The chain has TRBV5-8 and TRBJ2-5; no reliable D call. Trimming removed 0 bases from V and 0 bases from J, with 9 bases in between. Germline CDR1 and CDR2: SGHTS and YDEGEE. This CDR3 region has 15 residues.

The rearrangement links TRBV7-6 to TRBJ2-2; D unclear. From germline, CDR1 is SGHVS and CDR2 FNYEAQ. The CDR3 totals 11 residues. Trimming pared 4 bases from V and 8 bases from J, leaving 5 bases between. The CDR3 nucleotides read TGTGCCAGCAGCTCCGGGGGGGAGCTGTTTTTT. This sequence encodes CASSSGGELFF.

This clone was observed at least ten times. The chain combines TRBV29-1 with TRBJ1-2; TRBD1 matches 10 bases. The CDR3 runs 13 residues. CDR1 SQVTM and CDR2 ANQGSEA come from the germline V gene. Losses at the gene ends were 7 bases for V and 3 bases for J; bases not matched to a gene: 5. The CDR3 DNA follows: TGCAGCGCCGGGACAGGGGCGCACTATGGCTACACCTTC. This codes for CSAGTGAHYGYTF.

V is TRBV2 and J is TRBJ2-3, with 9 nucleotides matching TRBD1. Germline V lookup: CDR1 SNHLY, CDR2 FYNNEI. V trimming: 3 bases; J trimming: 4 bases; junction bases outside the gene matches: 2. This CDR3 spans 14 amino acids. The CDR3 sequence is CASSDGTGSDTQYF. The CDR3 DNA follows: TGTGCCAGCAGTGACGGGACAGGGTCAGATACGCAGTATTTT.

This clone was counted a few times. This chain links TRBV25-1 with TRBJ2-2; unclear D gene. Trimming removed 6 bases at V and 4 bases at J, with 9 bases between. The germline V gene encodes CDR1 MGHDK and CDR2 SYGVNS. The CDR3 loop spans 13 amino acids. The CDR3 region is CASSSGSTGELFF. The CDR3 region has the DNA TGTGCCAGCAGCTCGGGCTCCACCGGGGAGCTGTTTTTT.